These 14 T cell receptor beta chains were sequenced from one sample in a study of blood T cell repertoires in COVID-19. Measured with immunoSEQ multiplex PCR; TCRdb has only the in-frame clones, and not every one. The sample consists of about 140,000 clones, roughly 86% of them appearing once. The sample taken for sequencing was PBMCs or T cells enriched from blood (not recorded which). These receptors were collected from a woman aged 50 to 65 with acute COVID-19.

V is TRBV28 and J is TRBJ2-4, with TRBD1 matching 8 bases. Looked up from germline, CDR1 is MDHEN and CDR2 is SYDVKM. This CDR3 has 16 residues. V lost 6 bases, J lost 5 bases, and 12 bases stayed unmatched. CDR3 loop: CASSNQGAVNENIQYF. CDR3 DNA: TGTGCCAGCAGCAATCAGGGGGCGGTAAACGAAAACATTCAGTACTTC.

The V gene is TRBV27, the J gene TRBJ1-1; TRBD1 agrees at 8 bases. This CDR3 comprises 14 residues. V shed 5 bases, J shed 2 bases, and the junction held 4 bases outside the gene matches. Germline V gene data show CDR1 as MNHEY and CDR2 as SMNVEV (reference sequence). CDR3 protein: CASSLTGANTEAFF. CDR3 DNA sequence: TGTGCCAGCAGTCTGACAGGGGCAAACACTGAAGCTTTCTTT.

This clone occurred many times. The chain recombines TRBV2 with TRBJ2-7; tentatively, D is TRBD2 (5 bases). The germline CDR1 and CDR2 sequences are SNHLY and FYNNEI. CDR3 length equals 11 residues. Deletions cut 11 bases from V and 3 bases from J, with 11 bases between. The CDR3 bases are TGTGCCGGAGCGGTGGACTACGAGCAGTACTTC. The encoded protein is CAGAVDYEQYF.

V and J are TRBV15 and TRBJ2-3; TRBD1 aligns across 8 bases. The V and J ends lost 5 bases and 2 bases, in that order; junction bases with no gene match: 9. CDR1 and CDR2 from the germline V gene are LNHNV and YYDKDF (reference sequence). This CDR3 has 16 residues. CDR3 DNA: TGTGCCACCAGCTGGACAGGGTTTAGTCCCACAGATACGCAGTATTTT. It specifies CATSWTGFSPTDTQYF.

The chain combines TRBV19 with TRBJ1-1; D call uncertain. The V end lost 11 bases, the J end lost 7 bases, and 11 bases lay between the germline ends. The CDR3 covers 10 residues. Germline-derived CDR1 and CDR2 are LNHDA and SQIVND (reference sequence). Here the CDR3 reads CAPGRDEAFF. The CDR3, as DNA: TGTGCCCCTGGGCGAGATGAAGCTTTCTTT.

This chain links TRBV2 with TRBJ2-1, with 10 bases fitting TRBD1. V lost 5 bases, J lost 6 bases, and 10 bases stayed unmatched. CDR1 and CDR2 (germline): SNHLY, FYNNEI. The CDR3 is made up of 16 amino acids. CDR3 sequence reads: CASSRPSGTGVNEQFF. CDR3 coding DNA: TGTGCCAGCAGTCGCCCCTCCGGGACAGGGGTCAATGAGCAGTTCTTC.

This clone was seen more than once but under ten times. This chain joins TRBV18 and TRBJ2-5; TRBD1 matches 8 bases. Germline loops: CDR1 KGHSH, CDR2 LQKENI. The CDR3 is 15 amino acids. With V trimmed by 2 bases and J by 4 bases, 6 bases remained unmatched. The CDR3 coding sequence is TGTGCCAGCTCACCAGTGGACAGGGTTGGAGAGACCCAGTACTTC. It yields the protein CASSPVDRVGETQYF.

The sample holds one count of this clone. The chain carries TRBV27 and TRBJ2-1, with TRBD2 matching 12 bases. CDR1 and CDR2 (germline): MNHEY, SMNVEV (reference sequence). V was pared by 4 bases and J by 2 bases, with 3 bases of the junction left unmatched. CDR3 size: 16 residues. The CDR3 is CASSYWTSGTYNEQFF. The CDR3 DNA follows: TGTGCCAGCAGTTACTGGACTAGCGGGACCTACAATGAGCAGTTCTTC.

V gene TRBV5-1 combines with J gene TRBJ2-5; 7 bases fit TRBD1. The CDR3 has 15 residues. V dropped 1 base and J dropped 2; count of bases not matched to a gene: 5. The V gene's germline CDR1 is SGHRS and CDR2 YFSETQ. This chain's CDR3 is CASSLMGTAQETQYF. CDR3 bases: TGCGCCAGCAGCTTGATGGGGACAGCACAAGAGACCCAGTACTTC.

This rearrangement joins TRBV5-1 to TRBJ2-5; TRBD2 is a possible D gene (5 bases). V shed 4 bases and J shed 2 bases, with 15 bases lying between them. The germline CDR1 and CDR2 sequences are SGHRS and YFSETQ. This CDR3 is built from 15 residues. CDR3 nucleotides: TGCGCCAGCAGCCCGGACCCGGGATCTCAAGAGACCCAGTACTTC. This sequence encodes CASSPDPGSQETQYF.

The chain joins TRBV7-2 to TRBJ2-1; TRBD2 agrees at 9 bases. J was trimmed by 5 bases and V by 3 bases; bases with no gene match: 11. The germline gives CDR1 SGHTA, CDR2 FQGNSA. The CDR3 spans 17 residues. The DNA of the CDR3 is TGTGCCAGCAGCTTGTTTGTGAGTAGCGGGAGAGACAATGAGCAGTTCTTC. Translating it yields CASSLFVSSGRDNEQFF.

This clone was detected once. The J gene is TRBJ2-7, the V gene TRBV4-1; maybe TRBD2 (6 bases). The CDR3 sequence is 14 residues long. CDR1 and CDR2 (germline): MGHRA, YSYEKL. The V end was cut by 0 bases, the J end by 6 bases, with 12 bases between. The CDR3, as DNA: TGCGCCAGCAGCCAAGATCACGGGAGAAGCGAGCAGTACTTC. Its protein product is CASSQDHGRSEQYF.

This clone has only one observation. J is TRBJ1-5 and V is TRBV7-9; 8 bases map to TRBD1. The J segment lost 6 bases and the V segment lost 1 base, leaving 2 bases of the junction unmatched. The CDR3 is made up of 14 amino acids. The germline gives CDR1 SEHNR, CDR2 FQNEAQ (reference sequence). The CDR3 coding sequence is TGTGCCAGCAGCTTAGGGACAGGGTCTCAGCCCCAGCATTTT. This gives the protein CASSLGTGSQPQHF.

V is TRBV5-1 and J is TRBJ2-3, with D perhaps TRBD2 (6 bases). The CDR3 loop spans 15 amino acids. Germline V gives CDR1 SGHRS, CDR2 YFSETQ. Trimming stripped 4 bases from V and 1 base from J, with 13 bases between. CDR3: CASSQEGQGTDTQYF. CDR3 in DNA: TGCGCCAGCAGCCAGGAGGGCCAGGGCACAGATACGCAGTATTTT.